What follows are 6 T cell receptor beta chains derived from one specimen sequenced in a study of blood T cells in healthy people across ages. A J-beta primer mix and a sample-barcoded 5' primer were used in a second PCR of about 7 to 11 cycles. TCRdb re-analysed the 5' RACE reads in MiXCR, keeping a single row per CDR3 protein. In the table there are 550,000 to 750,000 distinct CDR3 sequences, around 20% of which are singletons. Material for sequencing was blood. The receptors were gathered from a man aged 70-80 years in good health.

This clonotype was seen more than once but under ten times. The V call is TRBV29-1, the J call TRBJ2-5; the match to TRBD2 covers 13 bases. Germline V gene lookup returns CDR1 SQVTM and CDR2 ANQGSEA. Trimming took 5 bases from V and 4 from J; bases not matched to a gene: 4. This CDR3 is 14 amino acids long. DNA for the CDR3: TGCAGCGTTCGGACTAGCGGGAGTATAGAGACCCAGTACTTC. Protein sequence: CSVRTSGSIETQYF.

Details on this clonotype: At one end the junction does not follow the germline gene, possibly because of a read error. The gene calls are TRBV20-1 and TRBJ1-1; 7 bases are a match to TRBD1. In germline, CDR1 is DFQATT, CDR2 SNEGSKA (reference sequence). The CDR3 is 12 amino acids. The CDR3 reads CSVLTGRTEAFF. For the CDR3, the DNA is TGCAGTGTCTTGACAGGGCGGACTGAGGCTTTCTTT.

As regards this clonotype: A read error may account for a junction end that differs from germline. V gene TRBV15 combines with J gene TRBJ2-5; D is undetermined. The CDR3 runs to 16 residues. Germline assignment: CDR1 LNHNV and CDR2 YYDKDF (reference sequence). CDR3 amino acids: CATSRDKGRNQETQCF. The CDR3 DNA sequence: TGTGCCACCAGCAGAGATAAAGGCCGGAACCAAGAGACCCAGTGCTTC.

Of note for this clonotype: An end of the junction differs from the germline gene, which may be a read error. The CDR3 region is CAISQDSEDTQYF. For the CDR3, the DNA is TGCGCCATCAGCCAAGATAGTGAAGATACGCAGTATTTT. The chain is built from TRBV4-3 and TRBJ2-3; unclear D gene. Germline loops: CDR1 LGHNA, CDR2 YSLEER. The CDR3 is made up of 13 amino acids.

Ten or more counts support this clonotype. The CDR3: CASSEDRAGELFF. As DNA, the CDR3 is TGTGCCAGCAGCGAGGACAGGGCGGGGGAGCTGTTTTTT. V gene TRBV2 combines with J gene TRBJ2-2, with 8 bases aligning to TRBD1. This CDR3 is 13 amino acids long. V lost 6 bases and J lost 8; bases outside the gene matches: 5. Germline-derived CDR1 and CDR2 are SNHLY and FYNNEI.

The rearrangement uses TRBV2 and TRBJ1-1, with a weak D call TRBD1 (5 bases). Germline V gene lookup returns CDR1 SNHLY and CDR2 FYNNEI. With 7 bases removed from V and 1 base from J, the gap between germline ends came to 13 bases. The CDR3 runs to 14 residues. Here the CDR3 reads CASNRGVPNTEAFF. CDR3 sequence (DNA): TGTGCCAGCAACCGGGGGGTGCCGAACACTGAAGCTTTCTTT.